The T cell receptor beta chain described here comes from a study of cytotoxic CD8 clonotypes in ibrutinib-treated CLL. Broader study findings: Investigators sampled sustained-remission and progressing patients at differing times.

On this clone itself: The antigen is undetermined.

V lost 6 bases, J lost 3 bases, and 14 bases lay in between. The CDR3 extends over 15 amino acids. Germline values: CDR1 MNHEY, CDR2 SVGAGI. Deep sequencing aimed at 1 in 200,000 to 1 in 1 million T cells' resolution. Only in-frame clones appear in the TCRdb table, and some are missing; sequencing was by immunoSEQ multiplex PCR. The data contain approximately 74,000 clones, approximately 80% of them singletons. The TCR sequence derives from a human donor with chronic lymphocytic leukemia. V is TRBV6-5 and J is TRBJ1-4; the D gene is possibly TRBD1 (5 bases). Sequencing used PBMCs, obtained at disease progression, from a patient treated with ibrutinib. CDR3 protein: CASRIQGSPNEKLFF. The CDR3 region has the DNA TGTGCCAGCAGAATCCAGGGTTCCCCTAATGAAAAACTGTTTTTT.